The rows below give T cell receptor beta chains drawn from one sample of a study of CD8+CD57+ T cells in acquired aplastic anemia. TCRdb analysed the reads with MiXCR anew, one entry per CDR3 protein. The repertoire holds some 120,000 distinct CDR3 sequences, with approximately 40% as singletons. Sequencing input: sorted CD4+, CD8+, or CD8+CD57+ T cells (not recorded which) from PBMCs. The receptors shown here come from a human donor with aplastic anemia. Both conserved end residues are trimmed from each CDR3.

TRBV30,AWRAGANNEQF
TRBV11-2,ASSLEGTWVASYYEQY
TRBV24-1,ATNRGPGETQY
TRBV7-6,ASSPGLAGTGELF
TRBV11-1,TSSGSGGDVNEQF
TRBV12-3/TRBV12-4,ASSLEGTLH
TRBV5-4,ASSLGPGGQETQY
TRBV24-1,ATSLDRWGELF
TRBV7-2,ASSLPALNEQF
TRBV29-1,SVEDRPGGDQETQY
TRBV10-3,AISESPNYGYT
TRBV19,ASSMGRGGNQPQH
TRBV10-3,ASSEDIGGRRTEAF
TRBV2,ASSDGTGPYEQY
TRBV2,ASRGEAGEKLF
TRBV5-6,ASTYSGLGNQPQH
TRBV5-1,ASSLGQGQGYT
TRBV20-1,SATGTSRAEKLF
TRBV6-5,ASSYSISGGADGELF
TRBV11-1,ASSTTGTGLGETQY
TRBV10-1,ASSQGGRETQY
TRBV7-8,ASSLGGLGGEQF
TRBV15,ATSRIPGGGYGYT
TRBV7-9,ASSLPATITEAF